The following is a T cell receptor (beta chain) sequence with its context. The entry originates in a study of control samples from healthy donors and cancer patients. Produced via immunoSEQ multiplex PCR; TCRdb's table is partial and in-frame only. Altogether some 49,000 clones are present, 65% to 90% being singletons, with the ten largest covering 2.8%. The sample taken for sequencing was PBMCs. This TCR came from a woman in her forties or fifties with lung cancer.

The CDR3 loop is CASSFDINYEQYF. CDR3 nucleotides: TGTGCCAGCAGCTTTGACATCAACTACGAGCAGTACTTC. This sequence joins TRBV11-2 and TRBJ2-7; D not resolved. The germline V gene encodes CDR1 SGHAT and CDR2 FQNNGV. The CDR3 length is 13 residues. V shed 3 bases and J shed 3 bases, with 9 bases lying between them.